Listed here are 12 T cell receptor beta chains from one sample, sequenced in a study of T cell changes during pregnancy in multiple sclerosis. Here immunoSEQ multiplex PCR was the method, and the copy in TCRdb shows in-frame clones only, minus some. The data show around 30,000 clones, about 91% seen once. The material sequenced was CD8+ T cells from peripheral blood mononuclear cells, taken before pregnancy. These receptors all stem from a female donor with multiple sclerosis, enrolled in a pregnancy study.

V gene TRBV7-6 combines with J gene TRBJ2-2, with D hard to call. This CDR3 has 16 residues. Trimming left V 1 base short and J 0 bases short, with 9 bases between. Germline V CDR1 and CDR2: SGHVS, FNYEAQ. CDR3 region: CASSLDVRTNTGELFF. CDR3 bases: TGTGCCAGCAGCTTAGACGTCAGGACGAACACCGGGGAGCTGTTTTTT.

The chain uses TRBV19 and TRBJ1-1, with 9 bases aligning to TRBD1. J gave up 6 bases and V 3 bases, and 5 bases lay outside the gene matches. CDR1 is LNHDA and CDR2 is SQIVND in the germline V gene (reference sequence). The CDR3 runs 14 residues. CDR3 bases: TGTGCCAGTAGTATGGGACAGGGCGTCTCTGAAGCTTTCTTT. It yields the protein CASSMGQGVSEAFF.

The chain employs TRBV6-5 and TRBJ2-7; D is uncertain. From germline, CDR1 is MNHEY and CDR2 SVGAGI. Deletions cut 1 base from V and 3 bases from J, with 7 bases between. The CDR3 is 13 residues long. The CDR3 DNA reads as TGTGCCAGCAGTTACTTGACAAACTACGAGCAGTACTTC. Protein: CASSYLTNYEQYF.

V gene TRBV27 combines with J gene TRBJ2-5; D might be TRBD1 (5 bases). This CDR3 is 14 amino acids long. Germline assignment: CDR1 MNHEY and CDR2 SMNVEV (reference sequence). V lost 2 bases and J lost 1, with 8 bases in between. CDR3 DNA: TGTGCCAGCAGTTTAAGGGGTCTCCAAGAGACCCAGTACTTC. Translation: CASSLRGLQETQYF.

This clone was detected a few times. The chain has TRBV27 and TRBJ1-2; perhaps TRBD1 as D (5 bases). V lost 6 bases, J lost 8 bases, and 16 bases lay in between. Germline loops: CDR1 MNHEY, CDR2 SMNVEV (reference sequence). CDR3 length: 13 amino acids. The CDR3 nucleotides are TGTGCCAGCAGGGAAGCAGGGTCGCGAGGCTACACCTTC. Translating gives CASREAGSRGYTF.

This clone was counted at least ten times. The gene calls are TRBV7-9 and TRBJ2-2; D is possibly TRBD1 (5 bases). V lost 8 bases to trimming and J lost 3 bases, with 13 bases between them. Germline V lookup: CDR1 SEHNR, CDR2 FQNEAQ (reference sequence). The CDR3 contains 14 residues. CDR3 sequence: CASWSGNYTGELFF. The DNA of the CDR3 is TGTGCCAGCTGGTCAGGGAATTACACCGGGGAGCTGTTTTTT.

The chain recombines TRBV25-1 with TRBJ2-1; 8 bases match TRBD1. The germline gives CDR1 MGHDK, CDR2 SYGVNS. This CDR3 comprises 15 residues. V was clipped by 4 bases and J by 10 bases; unmatched bases: 12. CDR3 loop: CASSADPRGQVEQFF. In DNA, the CDR3 is TGTGCCAGCAGTGCCGACCCCCGGGGACAGGTGGAGCAGTTCTTC.

This clone was recorded only once. The V and J genes are TRBV6-5 and TRBJ2-5; D ambiguous. This CDR3 is 13 amino acids long. V was cut by 0 bases and J by 4 bases, with 6 bases left in between. The germline gives CDR1 MNHEY, CDR2 SVGAGI. The CDR3 DNA sequence: TGTGCCAGCAGTTACTCAGCAGGAGAGACCCAGTACTTC. This codes for CASSYSAGETQYF.

V is TRBV4-3 and J is TRBJ2-1; the match to TRBD2 covers 7 bases. The CDR3 consists of 14 residues. With V trimmed by 4 bases and J by 7 bases, 7 bases remained unmatched. Germline values: CDR1 LGHNA, CDR2 YSLEER. CDR3 in amino acids: CASSRLTGGNEQFF. The CDR3 nucleotides are TGCGCCAGCAGCCGATTAACGGGGGGAAATGAGCAGTTCTTC.

The rearrangement links TRBV6-6 to TRBJ2-5, with 10 nucleotides matching TRBD2. From germline, CDR1 is MNHNY and CDR2 SVGAGI (reference sequence). V lost 4 bases and J lost 2; bases outside the gene matches: 4. CDR3 size: 15 residues. In DNA form, the CDR3 reads TGTGCCAGCAGTTCGGGACTAGCGCTTCAAGAGACCCAGTACTTC. Its translation is CASSSGLALQETQYF.

V gene TRBV27 combines with J gene TRBJ2-7; perhaps TRBD1 as D (5 bases). CDR3 length: 13 residues. Per the germline V gene, CDR1 is MNHEY and CDR2 is SMNVEV (reference sequence). V gave up 5 bases and J gave up 4 bases, with 12 bases separating them. The CDR3 DNA follows: TGTGCCAGCAGTCTAGGGGCCGTTTACGAGCAGTACTTC. This encodes CASSLGAVYEQYF.

In this sample, this clone turned up once. The chain carries TRBV19 and TRBJ2-7, with 7 bases aligning to TRBD1. Germline CDR1 and CDR2: LNHDA and SQIVND (reference sequence). The V and J ends lost 3 bases and 2 bases, in that order; junction bases with no gene match: 7. The CDR3 loop spans 15 amino acids. The DNA for the CDR3 is TGTGCCAGTAGTATCTCGGCAGGGGGACCCTACGAGCAGTACTTC. As protein: CASSISAGGPYEQYF.